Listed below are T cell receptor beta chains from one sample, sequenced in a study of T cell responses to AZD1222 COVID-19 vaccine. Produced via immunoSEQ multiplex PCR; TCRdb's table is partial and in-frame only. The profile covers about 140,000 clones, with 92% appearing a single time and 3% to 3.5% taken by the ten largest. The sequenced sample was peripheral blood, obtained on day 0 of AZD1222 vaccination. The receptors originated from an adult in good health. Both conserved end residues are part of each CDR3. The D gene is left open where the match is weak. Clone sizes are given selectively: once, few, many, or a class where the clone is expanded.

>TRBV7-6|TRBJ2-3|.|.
CASSLGSGITRGTDTQYF
TGTGCCAGCAGCTTAGGCAGCGGAATTACACGAGGCACAGATACGCAGTATTTT
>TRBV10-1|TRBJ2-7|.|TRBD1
CASSGTGTGADEQYF
TGCGCCAGCAGTGGTACCGGGACAGGGGCCGACGAGCAGTACTTC
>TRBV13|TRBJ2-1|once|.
CASSLGQGITYNEQFF
TGTGCCAGCAGCTTGGGTCAGGGGATCACCTACAATGAGCAGTTCTTC
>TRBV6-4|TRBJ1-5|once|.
CASSAGPNQPQHF
TGTGCCAGCAGTGCGGGGCCCAATCAGCCCCAGCATTTT
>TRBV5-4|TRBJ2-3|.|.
CASSLAGGDTQYF
TGTGCCAGCAGCTTGGCGGGGGGCGATACGCAGTATTTT
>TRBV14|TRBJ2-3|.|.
CARGRDFHLDTQYF
TGTGCCAGAGGACGGGATTTTCATTTAGATACGCAGTATTTT
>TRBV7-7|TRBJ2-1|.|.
CASSLAMNNEQFF
TGTGCCAGCAGCTTAGCGATGAACAATGAGCAGTTCTTC
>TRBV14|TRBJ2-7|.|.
CASSQEGGGQLYEQYF
TGTGCCAGCAGCCAAGAGGGTGGGGGGCAGCTCTACGAGCAGTACTTC
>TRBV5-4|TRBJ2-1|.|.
CASSLHPLNEQFF
TGTGCCAGCAGCTTGCACCCCCTCAATGAGCAGTTCTTC
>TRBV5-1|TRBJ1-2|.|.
CASAPTYGDGYTF
TGCGCCAGCGCCCCCACGTACGGGGATGGCTACACCTTC
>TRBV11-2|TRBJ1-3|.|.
CASSSPIGAASGNTIYF
TGTGCCAGCAGCTCCCCCATAGGAGCAGCCTCTGGAAACACCATATATTTT
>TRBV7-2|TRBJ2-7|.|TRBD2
CASSTSGRAYEQYF
TGTGCCAGCAGCACCAGCGGGAGGGCCTACGAGCAGTACTTC
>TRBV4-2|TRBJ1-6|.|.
CASSQDFDTGSPLHF
TGTGCCAGCAGCCAAGATTTTGACACGGGGTCACCCCTCCACTTT
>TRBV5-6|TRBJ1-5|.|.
CASSLDGKYNQPQHF
TGTGCCAGCAGCTTGGACGGGAAATACAATCAGCCCCAGCATTTT
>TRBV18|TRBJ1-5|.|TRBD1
CASSPGQGSNQPQHF
TGTGCCAGCTCACCAGGACAGGGTAGCAATCAGCCCCAGCATTTT
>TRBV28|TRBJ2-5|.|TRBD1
CASSGSGQGSWETQYF
TGTGCCAGCAGTGGGTCGGGACAGGGGTCTTGGGAGACCCAGTACTTC
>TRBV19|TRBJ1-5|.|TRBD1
CASSKQGAKGNQPQHF
TGTGCCAGTAGTAAACAGGGGGCGAAGGGCAATCAGCCCCAGCATTTT
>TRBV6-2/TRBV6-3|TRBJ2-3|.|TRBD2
CASSYNPSRVAGDRTDTQYF
TGTGCCAGCAGTTACAACCCGTCCCGCGTAGCGGGAGATAGAACAGATACGCAGTATTTT
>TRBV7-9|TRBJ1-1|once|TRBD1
CASSSPDRGLTEAFF
TGTGCCAGCAGCTCACCCGACAGGGGTCTCACTGAAGCTTTCTTT
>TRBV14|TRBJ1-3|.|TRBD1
CASSQVQLRGPGNTIYF
TGTGCCAGCAGCCAAGTCCAACTCAGGGGGCCAGGAAACACCATATATTTT
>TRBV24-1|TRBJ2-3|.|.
CATSDLGGSNTDTQYF
TGTGCCACCAGTGATTTAGGAGGTTCCAACACAGATACGCAGTATTTT
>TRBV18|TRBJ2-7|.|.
CASSPPTPYHEQYF
TGTGCCAGCTCACCACCGACACCCTACCACGAGCAGTACTTC
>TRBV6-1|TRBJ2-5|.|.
CASSDRPPPASQYF
TGTGCCAGCAGTGATCGTCCCCCCCCCGCTTCCCAGTACTTC
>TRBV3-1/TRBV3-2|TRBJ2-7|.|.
CASSLEAPGHLSYEQYF
TGTGCCAGCAGCCTAGAAGCTCCGGGACACTTGTCCTACGAGCAGTACTTC
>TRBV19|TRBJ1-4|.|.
CASRSREGWIEKLFF
TGTGCCAGTAGATCTCGGGAGGGTTGGATTGAAAAACTGTTTTTT
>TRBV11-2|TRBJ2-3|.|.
CASSLVASTTDTQYF
TGTGCCAGCAGCTTAGTTGCTAGCACCACAGATACGCAGTATTTT
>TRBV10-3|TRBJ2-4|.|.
CAISVGVDNIQYF
TGTGCCATCAGTGTGGGCGTTGACAACATTCAGTACTTC
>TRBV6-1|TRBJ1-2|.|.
CASGQGLGYTF
TGTGCCAGCGGGCAAGGGCTCGGCTACACCTTC
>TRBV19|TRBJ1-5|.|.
CASSRTVPLNQPQHF
TGTGCCAGTAGCAGGACAGTCCCACTCAATCAGCCCCAGCATTTT
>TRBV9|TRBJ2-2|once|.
CASNPHGARTTGELFF
TGTGCCAGCAACCCCCATGGGGCTCGCACCACCGGGGAGCTGTTTTTT
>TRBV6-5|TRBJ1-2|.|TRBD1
CASLGSGGVQGGYTF
TGTGCCAGCCTCGGGTCAGGGGGCGTTCAAGGCGGCTACACCTTC